This TCR beta chain was identified in a study of graft-versus-host responses after intestinal transplantation. Germline-derived CDR1 and CDR2 are SQVTM and ANQGSEA. The CDR3 covers 10 residues. V was clipped by 4 bases and J by 8 bases, with 8 bases between them. Assay: immunoSEQ multiplex PCR; the TCRdb copy retains only in-frame clones and omits some. Seen here are fewer than 45,000 clones, about 90% observed once, and the top ten hold 2.3%. V usage is TRBV29-1 and J usage is TRBJ1-2; D is ambiguous. This sequence originates from a human patient who received an intestinal transplant, so some T cells may come from the graft donor. The sample here was PBMCs, taken approximately 300 days after intestinal transplant. CDR3 sequence: CSVAGSGYTF. CDR3 bases: TGCAGCGTTGCTGGGTCCGGCTACACCTTC.